This TCR beta chain was identified in a study of preoperative IRX-2 immunotherapy in early breast cancer. Treatment in this sample: preoperative locoregional IRX-2 cytokine immunotherapy. Samples came from a phase Ib trial of preoperative locoregional IRX-2 cytokine immunotherapy. Produced via immunoSEQ multiplex PCR; TCRdb's table is partial and in-frame only. The sample yields about 38,000 clones, roughly four fifths seen once. CDR1 and CDR2 from the germline V gene are MDHEN and SYDVKM. V was pared by 3 bases and J by 3 bases, with 17 bases between. This CDR3 has 17 amino acids. This clone was counted a single time.

The clonotype comes from a human donor with breast cancer. This rearrangement joins TRBV28 to TRBJ1-4; D is uncertain. Sequencing was performed on lymph node tissue, taken after IRX-2 immunotherapy. The CDR3 region is CASSFFGLGRANEKLFF. DNA of the CDR3: TGTGCCAGCAGTTTCTTCGGGTTGGGAAGGGCTAATGAAAAACTGTTTTTT. The full variable domain, rest sourced from reference TRBV28 and TRBJ1-4, is DVKVTQSSRYLVKRTGEKVFLECVQDMDHENMFWYRQDPGLGLRLIYFSYDVKMKEKGDIPEGYSVSREKKERFSLILESASTNQTSMYLCASSFFGLGRANEKLFFGSGTQLSVL.